What follows describes a single T cell receptor (beta chain). Antigen unknown. Each sample yielded at least 6 million isolated PBMCs. Per the germline V gene, CDR1 is MDHEN and CDR2 is SYDVKM. CDR3 length: 14 amino acids. The junction had 5 bases not matched to a gene; V was cut back by 3 bases and J by 8 bases. Alongside a J-beta primer mix, a sample-barcoded 5' primer served in a second PCR lasting about 7 to 11 cycles. TCRdb redid the calling of the 5' RACE reads with MiXCR, one entry per CDR3 protein. The table has more than 900,000 distinct CDR3 sequences, 25% seen once. The record originates from a study of blood T cells in healthy people across ages. Study-wide findings and caveats: Measured against age, TCR beta diversity per million T cells decreased in a roughly linear manner.

The same specimen was also included in a second study, on T cells of mothers and their children.

The chain has TRBV28 and TRBJ2-1, with TRBD2 identical over 9 bases. The specimen was blood. The receptor's source is a girl under 10 years old in good health. CDR3 sequence: CASSFLREGDEQFF. The CDR3 DNA is TGTGCCAGCAGTTTTTTGCGGGAGGGTGATGAGCAGTTCTTC. Combining the CDR3 with reference TRBV28 and TRBJ2-1 gives the whole variable domain DVKVTQSSRYLVKRTGEKVFLECVQDMDHENMFWYRQDPGLGLRLIYFSYDVKMKEKGDIPEGYSVSREKKERFSLILESASTNQTSMYLCASSFLREGDEQFFGPGTRLTVL.